The rows below give T cell receptor beta chains drawn from one sample of a study of radiotherapy plus CTLA-4 blockade in lung cancer. Here immunoSEQ multiplex PCR was the method, and the copy in TCRdb shows in-frame clones only, minus some. The table lists around 91,000 clones, 85% to 90% of them singletons. The source was peripheral blood, collected from a patient treated with radiotherapy plus ipilimumab. These receptors all come from a human donor with non-small cell lung cancer that progressed on radiotherapy plus ipilimumab. CDR3s include the opening cysteine and the closing phenylalanine or tryptophan. A D gene is named only where the DNA matches it firmly. Part of the rows lack a size; the others show once, few, many or a class for expanded clones.

V: TRBV6-5
D: TRBD2
J: TRBJ2-3
size: -
CDR3: CASSPGTSGTDTQYF
DNA: TGTGCCAGCAGCCCTGGGACTAGCGGCACAGATACGCAGTATTTT

V: TRBV7-2
D: -
J: TRBJ1-5
size: -
CDR3: CASRRDRNQPQHF
DNA: TGTGCCAGCAGGAGGGATCGAAATCAGCCCCAGCATTTT

V: TRBV5-1
D: -
J: TRBJ2-3
size: -
CDR3: CASSFPLDTDTQYF
DNA: TGCGCCAGCAGCTTCCCTCTGGACACAGATACGCAGTATTTT

V: TRBV25-1
D: -
J: TRBJ1-2
size: -
CDR3: CASSYSQGSGYTF
DNA: TGTGCCAGCAGCTACTCACAGGGAAGTGGCTACACCTTC

V: TRBV5-1
D: -
J: TRBJ2-5
size: -
CDR3: CASSLGQKETQYF
DNA: TGCGCCAGCAGCTTGGGACAGAAAGAGACCCAGTACTTC

V: TRBV6-6
D: -
J: TRBJ1-3
size: -
CDR3: CASSYQGLSGNTIYF
DNA: TGTGCCAGCAGTTACCAGGGCCTCTCTGGAAACACCATATATTTT

V: TRBV6-1
D: -
J: TRBJ1-2
size: -
CDR3: CASSEDYGYTF
DNA: TGTGCCAGCAGTGAAGACTATGGCTACACCTTC

V: TRBV7-6
D: -
J: TRBJ1-4
size: -
CDR3: CASSLGSGNEKLFF
DNA: TGTGCCAGCAGCTTAGGGTCGGGTAATGAAAAACTGTTTTTT

V: TRBV20-1
D: -
J: TRBJ1-4
size: -
CDR3: CSARVDEKLFF
DNA: TGCAGTGCCAGGGTCGATGAAAAACTGTTTTTT

V: TRBV9
D: -
J: TRBJ2-1
size: once
CDR3: CASSAQVGGSSYNEQFF
DNA: TGTGCCAGCAGCGCCCAAGTAGGGGGGAGCTCCTACAATGAGCAGTTCTTC

V: TRBV4-1
D: -
J: TRBJ1-5
size: -
CDR3: CASSHPAAKQPQHF
DNA: TGCGCCAGCAGCCATCCGGCGGCGAAACAGCCCCAGCATTTT

V: TRBV6-5
D: TRBD1
J: TRBJ2-7
size: -
CDR3: CASRRTGNSYEQYF
DNA: TGTGCCAGCAGGAGGACAGGGAACTCCTACGAGCAGTACTTC

V: TRBV5-6
D: TRBD1
J: TRBJ1-2
size: -
CDR3: CAGKQGADDRDYGYTF
DNA: TGTGCCGGAAAACAGGGGGCGGATGATCGTGATTACGGCTACACCTTC

V: TRBV4-1
D: TRBD1
J: TRBJ2-5
size: -
CDR3: CASSQDGTALEQYF
DNA: TGCGCCAGCAGCCAAGATGGGACAGCGTTAGAGCAGTACTTC

V: TRBV30
D: -
J: TRBJ2-7
size: -
CDR3: CAWQVRSSYEQYF
DNA: TGTGCCTGGCAAGTCCGCAGCTCCTACGAGCAGTACTTC

V: TRBV9
D: -
J: TRBJ1-1
size: few
CDR3: CASSVDPTGLEAFF
DNA: TGTGCCAGCAGCGTAGATCCGACGGGGCTAGAAGCTTTCTTT